Listed here are 32 T cell receptor beta chains from one sample, sequenced in a study of T cells after yellow fever vaccination. In TCRdb, the 5' RACE reads were re-called with MiXCR into one record per CDR3 protein. The sample lists over 300,000 distinct CDR3 sequences; approximately 3.8% were seen once. Source: PBMCs, taken on the day of the yellow fever booster vaccination. Receptors were obtained from a man aged 18 to 35 who received the YFV17D yellow fever vaccine.

This clonotype appeared a few times. The CDR3 reads CASSFGIGDHSNQPQHF. The CDR3 region has the DNA TGTGCCAGCAGTTTTGGTATCGGGGACCATAGCAATCAGCCCCAGCATTTT. The rearrangement uses TRBV12-3 or TRBV12-4 and TRBJ1-5; maybe TRBD1 (5 bases). This CDR3 is built from 17 residues. Trimming took off 3 bases at V and 0 bases at J, with 15 bases between the two ends.

This clonotype has a handful of counts. The V gene is TRBV9, the J gene TRBJ1-2; a weak D match, TRBD1 (6 bases). The CDR3 is made up of 14 amino acids. Trimming cost V 4 bases and J 4 bases, with 14 bases left between them. The germline V gene has CDR1 SGDLS and CDR2 YYNGEE. The CDR3 is CASSFFGGAYGYTF. The CDR3 DNA reads as TGTGCCAGCAGCTTCTTCGGGGGCGCCTATGGCTACACCTTC.

This clonotype was seen many times. The rearrangement joins TRBV5-1 to TRBJ2-7; no clear D. The V end lost 1 base, the J end lost 1 base, and 9 bases lay between the germline ends. The CDR3 extends over 14 amino acids. Germline V CDR1 and CDR2: SGHRS, YFSETQ. DNA of the CDR3: TGCGCCAGCAGCTTGAGACACCGGTCCTACGAGCAGTACTTC. Translation: CASSLRHRSYEQYF.

In this sample, this clonotype turned up many times. The V call is TRBV7-9, the J call TRBJ1-4; D unresolved. The CDR3 has 14 amino acids. V was pared by 1 base and J by 6 bases, with 9 bases between. Germline CDR1 reads SEHNR; CDR2 reads FQNEAQ (reference sequence). The CDR3, as DNA: TGTGCCAGCAGCTTAGTAGGGCTTGATGAAAAACTGTTTTTT. It specifies CASSLVGLDEKLFF.

This clonotype came up many times. The chain recombines TRBV7-9 with TRBJ1-5; no firm D call. There are 12 residues in the CDR3. The germline V and J ends were trimmed by 3 bases and 4 bases, with 4 bases remaining between them. Germline loops: CDR1 SEHNR, CDR2 FQNEAQ (reference sequence). DNA of the CDR3: TGTGCCAGCAGCTTTCCGAATCAGCCCCAGCATTTT. Its translation is CASSFPNQPQHF.

At least ten counts were recorded for this clonotype. Compared with germline, one end of the junction differs, possibly owing to a read error. V and J are TRBV7-7 and TRBJ2-3; D unresolved. Germline V gene data show CDR1 as SSHAT and CDR2 as FNYEAQ (reference sequence). The CDR3 consists of 14 residues. CDR3 in DNA: TGTGCTAGCAGCTTAGGAGCAAGCACAGATACGCAGTATTTT. It is translated as CASSLGASTDTQYF.

The chain uses TRBV10-3 and TRBJ1-1; no firm D call. The CDR3 extends over 16 amino acids. Trimming shortened V by 2 bases and J by 4 bases, and 17 bases separated the two germline ends. Germline V gives CDR1 ENHRY, CDR2 SYGVKD. CDR3 sequence: CAISEKVTTSSTEAFF. The CDR3 nucleotides read TGTGCCATCAGTGAGAAGGTTACGACGTCGTCCACTGAAGCTTTCTTT.

Many counts were recorded for this clonotype. J is TRBJ2-1 and V is TRBV7-2; weak D call: TRBD2 (5 bases). The CDR3 sequence is 13 residues long. Germline V lookup: CDR1 SGHTA, CDR2 FQGNSA. Trimming took 3 bases from V and 9 from J, leaving 12 bases between them. The CDR3 here is CASSFGVGGEQFF. The CDR3 coding sequence is TGTGCCAGCAGCTTCGGGGTTGGTGGTGAGCAGTTCTTC.

The table lists this clonotype with a few counts. Given a much more abundant clone one base away, this may be a read error. The CDR3 DNA sequence: TGTGCCAGCACCTGGGGACAGGGACTCTCTGGGGCCAACGTCCTGACTTTC. The encoded protein is CASTWGQGLSGANVLTF. The rearrangement joins TRBV7-2 to TRBJ2-6; TRBD1 matches 9 bases. J was trimmed by 0 bases and V by 7 bases; bases with no gene match: 7. The germline V gene has CDR1 SGHTA and CDR2 FQGNSA. The CDR3 is 17 amino acids.

There are many counts of this clonotype. V is TRBV7-3 and J is TRBJ2-1, with 11 bases aligning to TRBD2. CDR1 and CDR2 from the germline V gene are SGHTA and FQGTGA. The length of the CDR3 is 15 residues. V lost 5 bases and J lost 8; bases outside the gene matches: 8. CDR3 in DNA: TGTGCCAGCAGCGTGACTAGCGGGGTCGGGTATGAGCAGTTCTTC. Residues: CASSVTSGVGYEQFF.

This clonotype was observed a few times. The rearrangement uses TRBV9 and TRBJ1-4; 9 bases are shared with TRBD1. The V gene end was trimmed by 4 bases and the J gene end by 8 bases; junction bases not matched to a gene: 9. Per germline, CDR1 SGDLS and CDR2 YYNGEE. This CDR3 contains 15 residues. In DNA, the CDR3 is TGTGCCAGCAGCACCCTGGGACAGGGAGGCGAAAAACTGTTTTTT. It encodes CASSTLGQGGEKLFF.

This clonotype came up many times. The chain has TRBV6-4 and TRBJ2-1; 7 nucleotides agree with TRBD2. V lost 4 bases and J lost 6; bases outside the gene matches: 6. The length of the CDR3 is 14 residues. The germline V gene has CDR1 MRHNA and CDR2 SNTAGT. The CDR3 protein is CASSVQASGNEQFF. The DNA for the CDR3 is TGTGCCAGCAGTGTTCAGGCTAGCGGCAATGAGCAGTTCTTC.

The CDR3 sequence is CASSLGNNYGYTF. Written as DNA, the CDR3 is TGTGCCAGCAGCTTAGGGAATAACTATGGCTACACCTTC. The chain links TRBV7-9 to TRBJ1-2; D uncertain. V dropped 1 base and J dropped 1 base, with 4 bases sitting between them. The CDR3 loop spans 13 amino acids. Per the germline V gene, CDR1 is SEHNR and CDR2 is FQNEAQ (reference sequence).

The V and J genes are TRBV10-3 and TRBJ1-6; D not certain. Germline CDR1 is ENHRY and CDR2 is SYGVKD. V lost 7 bases, J lost 0 bases, and 7 bases lay in between. The CDR3 extends over 14 amino acids. The chain's CDR3 is CAIKSSSYNSPLHF. CDR3 DNA sequence: TGTGCCATCAAATCGAGCTCCTATAATTCACCCCTCCACTTT.

The chain recombines TRBV29-1 with TRBJ2-2; 8 bases are shared with TRBD1. This CDR3 contains 14 residues. Trimming took 6 bases from V and 6 from J; bases not matched to a gene: 9. CDR1 and CDR2 from the germline V gene are SQVTM and ANQGSEA. The CDR3: CSVTSGGFSGELFF. In nucleotides, the CDR3 is TGCAGCGTGACCTCAGGGGGCTTCTCCGGGGAGCTGTTTTTT.

The chain employs TRBV6-5 and TRBJ1-6; D might be TRBD1 (5 bases). Germline V gene lookup returns CDR1 MNHEY and CDR2 SVGAGI. V gave up 2 bases and J gave up 5 bases, with 10 bases separating them. The length of the CDR3 is 15 residues. CDR3 region: CASSYVPGNNSPLHF. Here the CDR3 DNA reads TGTGCCAGCAGTTACGTTCCAGGGAATAATTCACCCCTCCACTTT.

This clonotype was seen a handful of times. This chain links TRBV5-1 with TRBJ1-4; D is ambiguous. Per the germline V gene, CDR1 is SGHRS and CDR2 is YFSETQ. Trimming cost V 3 bases and J 8 bases, with 11 bases left between them. The length of the CDR3 is 13 residues. CDR3 DNA: TGCGCCAGCAGCTCCGGTCTGGGCGAAAAACTGTTTTTT. Protein sequence: CASSSGLGEKLFF.

This clonotype came up a few times. V and J are TRBV6-6 and TRBJ2-6; D call uncertain. Germline CDR1 and CDR2: MNHNY and SVGAGI (reference sequence). The CDR3 covers 14 residues. The ends were cut back, 6 bases at V and 3 bases at J, with 9 bases in the middle. CDR3 loop: CASSELGGANVLTF. The DNA for the CDR3 is TGTGCCAGCAGCGAGCTCGGTGGGGCCAACGTCCTGACTTTC.

This clonotype was seen ten or more times. The chain couples TRBV29-1 to TRBJ2-7, with 7 bases lining up with TRBD2. Germline lookup yields CDR1 SQVTM and CDR2 ANQGSEA. The CDR3 extends over 12 amino acids. With V trimmed by 5 bases and J by 7 bases, 8 bases remained unmatched. The CDR3 sequence is CSVWGGVWEQYF. Here the CDR3 DNA reads TGCAGCGTTTGGGGGGGAGTATGGGAGCAGTACTTC.

This clonotype was observed at least ten times. The chain employs TRBV6-2 or TRBV6-3 and TRBJ1-5, with 7 bases matching TRBD1. Germline V gene data show CDR1 as MNHEY and CDR2 as SVGEGT. The CDR3 contains 14 residues. J was trimmed by 2 bases and V by 2 bases; bases with no gene match: 0. The DNA of the CDR3 is TGTGCCAGCAGTTACACAGGGGGCAATCAGCCCCAGCATTTT. Encoded protein: CASSYTGGNQPQHF.

This clonotype turned up a few times. This chain connects TRBV6-5 to TRBJ1-2; D is perhaps TRBD1 (5 bases). The germline V and J ends were trimmed by 3 bases and 4 bases, with 18 bases remaining between them. The CDR3 runs to 16 residues. Germline values: CDR1 MNHEY, CDR2 SVGAGI. The CDR3 coding sequence is TGTGCCAGCAGTTATTCCAACGAGGGACCGGCCTATGGCTACACCTTC. Its translation: CASSYSNEGPAYGYTF.

There are many counts of this clonotype. The CDR3 reads CASSSSRGLEQYV. The CDR3 DNA reads TGTGCCAGCAGCTCAAGCAGGGGGCTCGAGCAGTACGTC. This chain connects TRBV7-9 to TRBJ2-7, with 8 bases identical to TRBD1. The ends lost 4 bases at V and 6 bases at J; junction bases unmatched: 5. The CDR3 runs 13 residues. In germline, CDR1 is SEHNR, CDR2 FQNEAQ (reference sequence).

This clonotype was detected only a few times. The chain uses TRBV4-3 and TRBJ1-2, with TRBD1 matching 7 bases. Per the germline V gene, CDR1 is LGHNA and CDR2 is YSLEER. J was trimmed by 4 bases and V by 2 bases; bases with no gene match: 10. The CDR3 runs to 16 residues. The CDR3 DNA follows: TGCGCCAGCAGCCAATCCCCAGGGGGAGAAGGCTATGGCTACACCTTC. Translation: CASSQSPGGEGYGYTF.

This clonotype has a count of ten or more. The rearrangement uses TRBV6-1 and TRBJ2-5; 8 nucleotides align to TRBD1. Germline CDR1 and CDR2: MNHNS and SASEGT. V lost 4 bases, J lost 1 base, and 5 bases stayed unmatched. The CDR3 is 15 amino acids. CDR3 bases: TGTGCCAGCAGTGCTTACACAGGGGGCCAAGAGACCCAGTACTTC. It encodes CASSAYTGGQETQYF.

CDR3 DNA sequence: TGCGCCAGCAGCTTTGGAAGGAATACCCAGCCCCAGCATTTT. It yields the protein CASSFGRNTQPQHF. This chain joins TRBV5-1 and TRBJ1-5; D call uncertain. The V gene lost 2 bases and the J gene lost 7 bases, with 13 bases spanning the gap. CDR1 is SGHRS and CDR2 is YFSETQ in the germline V gene. This CDR3 has 14 residues.

Remarks on this clonotype: A single base separates this from a much larger clone, so it may be a read error. The chain combines TRBV20-1 with TRBJ1-5; no firm D call. This CDR3 contains 13 residues. Trimming left V 5 bases short and J 4 bases short, with 12 bases between. Germline assignment: CDR1 DFQATT and CDR2 SNEGSKA (reference sequence). The DNA for the CDR3 is TGCAGTGCTGGAGGACCGGCTAATCAGCCCCAGCATTTT. It is translated as CSAGGPANQPQHF.

The chain carries TRBV20-1 and TRBJ1-2, with D uncertain. This CDR3 comprises 13 residues. From germline, CDR1 is DFQATT and CDR2 SNEGSKA (reference sequence). With 3 bases removed from V and 0 bases from J, the gap between germline ends came to 8 bases. CDR3 in amino acids: CSARTRSNYGYTF. The CDR3 coding sequence is TGCAGTGCTAGGACCAGATCTAACTATGGCTACACCTTC.

The chain carries TRBV6-6 and TRBJ2-3; 8 nucleotides align to TRBD1. The CDR3 contains 14 residues. The V and J ends lost 6 bases and 1 base, in that order; junction bases with no gene match: 3. Per the germline V gene, CDR1 is MNHNY and CDR2 is SVGAGI (reference sequence). CDR3 loop: CASRKTGGTDTQYF. Written as DNA, the CDR3 is TGTGCCAGCAGGAAGACAGGGGGCACAGATACGCAGTATTTT.

This clonotype was counted at least ten times. The V and J genes are TRBV27 and TRBJ2-1; D is perhaps TRBD1 (5 bases). Trimming stripped 0 bases from V and 2 bases from J, with 5 bases between. Germline CDR1 reads MNHEY; CDR2 reads SMNVEV (reference sequence). This CDR3 region has 14 residues. The CDR3 here is CASSLSGAYNEQFF. CDR3 DNA: TGTGCCAGCAGTTTATCAGGGGCCTACAATGAGCAGTTCTTC.

In its sample, this clonotype was seen many times. This chain connects TRBV7-9 to TRBJ2-7; 8 bases map to TRBD1. The CDR3 runs 13 residues. Germline values: CDR1 SEHNR, CDR2 FQNEAQ (reference sequence). V trimming: 4 bases; J trimming: 6 bases; junction bases outside the gene matches: 5. The CDR3 spells CASSSADRGEQYV. Here the CDR3 DNA reads TGTGCCAGCAGCTCTGCAGACAGGGGCGAGCAGTACGTC.

This clonotype was detected a few times. V and J are TRBV21-1 and TRBJ1-5. TRBV21-1 is a pseudogene segment. There are 16 residues in the CDR3. CDR3 loop: CASSNLSYPGNQPQHF. Here the CDR3 DNA reads TGTGCCAGCAGCAACTTGAGTTATCCGGGCAATCAGCCCCAGCATTTT.

There are many counts of this clonotype. The V gene is TRBV7-9, the J gene TRBJ2-1; 9 bases match TRBD1. CDR3 length: 20 amino acids. V was pared by 5 bases and J by 0 bases, with 17 bases of the junction left unmatched. CDR1 SEHNR and CDR2 FQNEAQ come from the germline V gene (reference sequence). The CDR3 is CASSQGQGRSALSSYNEQFF. CDR3 in DNA: TGTGCCAGCAGCCAAGGACAGGGGAGAAGTGCCCTGAGCTCCTACAATGAGCAGTTCTTC. Drawing the rest from reference TRBV7-9 and TRBJ2-1, the complete variable domain is DTGVSQNPRHKITKRGQNVTFRCDPISEHNRLYWYRQTLGQGPEFLTYFQNEAQLEKSRLLSDRFSAERPKGSFSTLEIQRTEQGDSAMYLCASSQGQGRSALSSYNEQFFGPGTRLTVL.